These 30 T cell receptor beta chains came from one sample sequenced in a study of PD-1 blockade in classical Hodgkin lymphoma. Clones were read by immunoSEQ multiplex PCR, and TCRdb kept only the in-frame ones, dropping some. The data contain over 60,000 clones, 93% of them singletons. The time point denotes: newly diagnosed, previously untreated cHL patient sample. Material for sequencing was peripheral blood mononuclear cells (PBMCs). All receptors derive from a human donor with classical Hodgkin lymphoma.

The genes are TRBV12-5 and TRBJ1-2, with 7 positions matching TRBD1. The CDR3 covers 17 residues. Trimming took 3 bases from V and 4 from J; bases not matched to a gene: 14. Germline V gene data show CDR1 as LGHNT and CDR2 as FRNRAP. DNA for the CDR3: TGTGCTAGTGGTTTAACTCAGAGGTACAGGGGAAGCTATGGCTACACCTTC. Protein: CASGLTQRYRGSYGYTF.

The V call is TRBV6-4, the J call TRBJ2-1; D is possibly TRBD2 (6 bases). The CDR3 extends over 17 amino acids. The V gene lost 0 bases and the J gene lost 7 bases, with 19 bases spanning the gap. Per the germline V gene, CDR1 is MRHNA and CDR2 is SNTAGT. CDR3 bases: TGTGCCAGCAGTGACTCAGTGGGCGGGGACGGGAAAAATGAGCAGTTCTTC. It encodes CASSDSVGGDGKNEQFF.

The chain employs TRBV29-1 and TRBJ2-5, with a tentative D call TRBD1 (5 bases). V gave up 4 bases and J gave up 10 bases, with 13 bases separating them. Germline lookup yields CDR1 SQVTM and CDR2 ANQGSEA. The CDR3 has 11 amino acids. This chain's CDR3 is CSVAGQGSQYF. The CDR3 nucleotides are TGCAGCGTTGCGGGCCAGGGCAGCCAGTACTTC.

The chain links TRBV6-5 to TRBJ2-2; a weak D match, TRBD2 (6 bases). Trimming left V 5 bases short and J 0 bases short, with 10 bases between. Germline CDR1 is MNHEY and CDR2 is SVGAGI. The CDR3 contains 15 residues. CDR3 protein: CASSLRGTNTGELFF. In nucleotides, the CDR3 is TGTGCCAGCAGTCTCCGGGGGACGAACACCGGGGAGCTGTTTTTT.

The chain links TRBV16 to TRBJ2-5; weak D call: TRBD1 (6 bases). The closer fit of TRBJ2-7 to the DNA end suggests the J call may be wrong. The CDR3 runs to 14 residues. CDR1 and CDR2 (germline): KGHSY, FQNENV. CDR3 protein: CASRQRQAPYEQYF. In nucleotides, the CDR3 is TGTGCCAGCAGACAGAGACAGGCACCCTACGAGCAGTACTTC.

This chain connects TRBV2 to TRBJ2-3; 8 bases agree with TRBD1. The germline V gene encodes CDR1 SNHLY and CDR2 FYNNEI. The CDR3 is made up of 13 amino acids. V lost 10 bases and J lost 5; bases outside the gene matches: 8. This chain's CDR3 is CAILDREGDTQYF. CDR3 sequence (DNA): TGTGCCATCCTGGACAGGGAAGGAGATACGCAGTATTTT.

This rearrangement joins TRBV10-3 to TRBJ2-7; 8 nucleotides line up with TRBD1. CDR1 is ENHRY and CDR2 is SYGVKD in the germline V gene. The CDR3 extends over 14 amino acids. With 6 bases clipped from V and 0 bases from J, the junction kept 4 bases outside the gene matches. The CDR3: CAIRGTGTSYEQYF. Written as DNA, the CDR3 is TGTGCCATCAGGGGGACAGGTACCTCCTACGAGCAGTACTTC.

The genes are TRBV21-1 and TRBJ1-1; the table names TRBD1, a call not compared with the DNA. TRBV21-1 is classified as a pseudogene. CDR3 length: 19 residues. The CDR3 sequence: CASSKVGMQGATRNTEAFF. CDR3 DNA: TGTGCCAGCAGCAAAGTCGGTATGCAGGGGGCTACCCGGAACACTGAAGCTTTCTTT.

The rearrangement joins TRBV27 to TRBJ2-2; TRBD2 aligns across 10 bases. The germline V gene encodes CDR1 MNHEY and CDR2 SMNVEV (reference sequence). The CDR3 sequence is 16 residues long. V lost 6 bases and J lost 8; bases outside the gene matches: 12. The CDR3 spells CASSWGLAGASGELFF. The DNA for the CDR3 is TGTGCCAGCAGCTGGGGGCTAGCGGGAGCCTCGGGGGAGCTGTTTTTT.

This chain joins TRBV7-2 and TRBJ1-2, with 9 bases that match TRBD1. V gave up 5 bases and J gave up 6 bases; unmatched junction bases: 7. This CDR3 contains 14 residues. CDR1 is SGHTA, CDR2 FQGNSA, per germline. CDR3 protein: CASSPGQGRNGYTF. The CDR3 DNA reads TGTGCCAGCAGCCCCGGACAGGGGAGAAATGGCTACACCTTC. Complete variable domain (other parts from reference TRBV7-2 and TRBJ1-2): GAGVSQSPSNKVTEKGKDVELRCDPISGHTALYWYRQSLGQGLEFLIYFQGNSAPDKSGLPSDRFSAERTGGSVSTLTIQRTQQEDSAVYLCASSPGQGRNGYTFGSGTRLTVV.

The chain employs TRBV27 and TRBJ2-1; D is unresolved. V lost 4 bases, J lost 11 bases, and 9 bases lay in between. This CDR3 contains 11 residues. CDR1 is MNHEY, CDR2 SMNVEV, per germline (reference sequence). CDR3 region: CASSSETKQFF. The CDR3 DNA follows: TGTGCCAGCAGTTCTGAGACAAAGCAGTTCTTC.

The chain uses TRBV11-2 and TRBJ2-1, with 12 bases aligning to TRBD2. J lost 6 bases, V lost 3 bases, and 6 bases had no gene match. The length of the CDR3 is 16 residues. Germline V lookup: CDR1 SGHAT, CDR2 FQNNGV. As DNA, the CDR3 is TGTGCCAGCAGCTTTACGACTAGCGGGGGTCGCAATGAGCAGTTCTTC. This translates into CASSFTTSGGRNEQFF.

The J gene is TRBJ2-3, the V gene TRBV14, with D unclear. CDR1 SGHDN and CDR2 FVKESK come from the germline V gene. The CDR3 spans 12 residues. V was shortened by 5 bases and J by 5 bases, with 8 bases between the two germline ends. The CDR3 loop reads CASSETGDTQYF. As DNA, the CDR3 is TGTGCCAGCAGCGAGACCGGAGATACGCAGTATTTT.

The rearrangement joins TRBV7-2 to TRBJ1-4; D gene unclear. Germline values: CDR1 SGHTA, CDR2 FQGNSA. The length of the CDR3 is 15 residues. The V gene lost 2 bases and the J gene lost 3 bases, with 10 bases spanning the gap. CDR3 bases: TGTGCCAGCAGCTTACTGGGCAGGTCTAATGAAAAACTGTTTTTT. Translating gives CASSLLGRSNEKLFF.

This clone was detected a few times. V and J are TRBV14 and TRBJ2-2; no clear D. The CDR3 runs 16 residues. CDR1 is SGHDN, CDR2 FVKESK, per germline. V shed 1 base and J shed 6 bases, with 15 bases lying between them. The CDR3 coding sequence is TGTGCCAGCAGCCAAGTCCCAAAATTAGGGTCCGGGGAGCTGTTTTTT. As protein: CASSQVPKLGSGELFF.

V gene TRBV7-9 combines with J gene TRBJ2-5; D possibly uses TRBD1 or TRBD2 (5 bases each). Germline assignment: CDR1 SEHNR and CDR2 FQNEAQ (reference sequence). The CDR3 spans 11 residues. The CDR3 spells CYGAPKETQYF. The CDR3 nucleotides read TGTTACGGGGCCCCTAAAGAGACCCAGTACTTC.

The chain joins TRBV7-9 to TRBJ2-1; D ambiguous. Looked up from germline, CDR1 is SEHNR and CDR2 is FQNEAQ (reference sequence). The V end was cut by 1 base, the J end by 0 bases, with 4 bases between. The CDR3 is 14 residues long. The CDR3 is CASSLGGSYNEQFF. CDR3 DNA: TGTGCCAGCAGCTTAGGCGGCTCCTACAATGAGCAGTTCTTC.

This chain's CDR3 is CASSLEGRTNEKLFF. Written as DNA, the CDR3 is TGCGCCAGCAGCCTAGAGGGGAGGACTAATGAAAAACTGTTTTTT. V usage is TRBV5-1 and J usage is TRBJ1-4; a weak D match, TRBD1 (5 bases). CDR1 is SGHRS and CDR2 is YFSETQ in the germline V gene. The CDR3 spans 15 residues. The V end was cut by 4 bases, the J end by 2 bases, with 12 bases between.

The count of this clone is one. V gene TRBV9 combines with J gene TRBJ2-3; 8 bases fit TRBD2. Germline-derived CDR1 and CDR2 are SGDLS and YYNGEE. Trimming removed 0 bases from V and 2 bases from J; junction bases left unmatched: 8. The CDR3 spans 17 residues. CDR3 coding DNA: TGTGCCAGCAGCGTAGTCGGTTCGCGGGGGGACACAGATACGCAGTATTTT. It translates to CASSVVGSRGDTDTQYF.

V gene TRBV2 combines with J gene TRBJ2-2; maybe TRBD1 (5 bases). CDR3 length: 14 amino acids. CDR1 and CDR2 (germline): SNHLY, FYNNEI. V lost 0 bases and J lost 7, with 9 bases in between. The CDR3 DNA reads TGTGCCAGCAGTGAAGCGCTTCAGGGCGGGGAGCTGTTTTTT. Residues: CASSEALQGGELFF.

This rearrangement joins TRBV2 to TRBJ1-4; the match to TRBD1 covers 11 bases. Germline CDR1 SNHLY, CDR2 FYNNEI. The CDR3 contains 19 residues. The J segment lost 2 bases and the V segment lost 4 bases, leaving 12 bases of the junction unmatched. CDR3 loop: CASSVPGTGGRPTNEKLFF. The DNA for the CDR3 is TGTGCCAGCAGTGTCCCCGGGACAGGGGGGAGACCTACTAATGAAAAACTGTTTTTT.

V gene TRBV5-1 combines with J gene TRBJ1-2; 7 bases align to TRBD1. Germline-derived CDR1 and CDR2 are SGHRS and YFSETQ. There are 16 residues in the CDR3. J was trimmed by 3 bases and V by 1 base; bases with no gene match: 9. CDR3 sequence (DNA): TGCGCCAGCAGCTTGTGGGGAGGGGGCAGTGACTATGGCTACACCTTC. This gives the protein CASSLWGGGSDYGYTF.

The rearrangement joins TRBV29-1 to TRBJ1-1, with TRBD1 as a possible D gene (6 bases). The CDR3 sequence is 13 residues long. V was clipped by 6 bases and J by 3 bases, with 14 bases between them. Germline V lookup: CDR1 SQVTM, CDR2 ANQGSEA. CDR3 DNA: TGCAGCGTAACAGGACAGCTGGACACTGAAGCTTTCTTT. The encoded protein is CSVTGQLDTEAFF.

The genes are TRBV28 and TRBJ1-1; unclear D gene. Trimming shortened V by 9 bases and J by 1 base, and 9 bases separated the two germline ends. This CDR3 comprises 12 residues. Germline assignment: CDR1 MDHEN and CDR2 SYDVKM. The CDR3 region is CASGPRNTEAFF. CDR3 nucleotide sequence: TGTGCCAGTGGGCCACGGAACACTGAAGCTTTCTTT.

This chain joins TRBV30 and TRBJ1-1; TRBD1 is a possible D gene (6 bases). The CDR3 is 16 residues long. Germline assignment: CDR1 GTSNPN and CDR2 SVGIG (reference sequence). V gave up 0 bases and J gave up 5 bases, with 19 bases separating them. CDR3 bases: TGTGCCTGGAGTGTACGGGGGGGGCGCAAACGGACTGAAGCTTTCTTT. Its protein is CAWSVRGGRKRTEAFF.

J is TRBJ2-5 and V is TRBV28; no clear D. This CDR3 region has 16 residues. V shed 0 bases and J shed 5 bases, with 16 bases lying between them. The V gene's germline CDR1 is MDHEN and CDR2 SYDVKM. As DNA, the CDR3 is TGTGCCAGCAGTTTATGGTCGGCAGGCTCTGGGGAGACCCAGTACTTC. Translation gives CASSLWSAGSGETQYF.

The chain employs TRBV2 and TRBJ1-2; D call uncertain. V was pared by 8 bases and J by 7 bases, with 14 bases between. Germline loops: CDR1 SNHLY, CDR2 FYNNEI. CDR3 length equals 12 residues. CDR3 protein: CASGSGNVGYTF. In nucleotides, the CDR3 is TGTGCCAGCGGTAGTGGCAATGTTGGCTACACCTTC.

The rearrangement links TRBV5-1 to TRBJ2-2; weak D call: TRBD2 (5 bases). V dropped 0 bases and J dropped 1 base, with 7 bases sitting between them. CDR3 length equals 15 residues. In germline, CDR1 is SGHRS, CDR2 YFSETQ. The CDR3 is CASSLAGKNTGELFF. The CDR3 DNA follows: TGCGCCAGCAGCTTGGCGGGGAAGAACACCGGGGAGCTGTTTTTT.

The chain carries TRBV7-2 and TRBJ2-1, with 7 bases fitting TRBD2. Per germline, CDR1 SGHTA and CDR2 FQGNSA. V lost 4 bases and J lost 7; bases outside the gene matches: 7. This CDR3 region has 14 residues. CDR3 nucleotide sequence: TGTGCCAGCAGCTCCCGGCGGGGGAAGAATGAGCAGTTCTTC. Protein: CASSSRRGKNEQFF.

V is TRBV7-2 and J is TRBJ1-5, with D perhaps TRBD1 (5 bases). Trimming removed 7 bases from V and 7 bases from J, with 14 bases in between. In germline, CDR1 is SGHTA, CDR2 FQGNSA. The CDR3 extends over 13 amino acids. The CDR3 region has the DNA TGTGCCAGCACCAGGGAATTGAACCAGCCCCAGCATTTT. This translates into CASTRELNQPQHF.